The sequence of this TCR beta chain was determined in a study of vaccination and CD4 T cells after COVID-19. Across the whole study: The BNT162b2 or mRNA-1273 vaccine was given to participants in two doses. Study-level results: The study examined relatively few convalescent patients and included no early post-infection timepoints.

With the Oncomine TCR Beta short-read assay, DNA from cultured CD4+ T cells was sequenced. TCRdb re-analysed the PCR reads in MiXCR, keeping a single row per CDR3 protein. The sample yields over 15,000 distinct CDR3 sequences, about 43% seen once. Comment on this clonotype: Its specificity is unknown.

V dropped 5 bases and J dropped 0 bases, with 14 bases sitting between them. From germline, CDR1 is LNHDA and CDR2 SQIVND (reference sequence). This CDR3 has 15 residues. As for treatment: approximately 9-day PBMC culture with coronavirus spike peptide pools or control peptides (ViraFEST assay). Negative selection separated CD4+ T cells from approximately 11-day cultures. The sample in question was CD4+ T cells from blood, cultured in vitro, obtained after SARS-CoV-2 vaccination. This clonotype was sampled from a human donor who had recovered from COVID-19. The V call is TRBV19, the J call TRBJ2-7, with a tentative D call TRBD1 (6 bases). Here the CDR3 reads CASSSDSLSSYEQYF. The DNA for the CDR3 is TGTGCCAGTAGTTCGGACAGCCTGAGCTCCTACGAGCAGTACTTC.